The TCR beta chain under discussion was sequenced for a study of T cells after yellow fever vaccination. MiXCR, run by TCRdb on the 5' RACE reads, gives a single entry per CDR3 protein. The data hold 400,000 to 650,000 distinct CDR3 sequences, with about a fifth observed a single time. With 5 bases clipped from V and 2 bases from J, the junction kept 7 bases outside the gene matches. This CDR3 spans 16 amino acids. The sequence was obtained from a man aged 18 to 29 who received the YFV17D yellow fever vaccine. The V call is TRBV12-3 or TRBV12-4, the J call TRBJ2-1; TRBD2 matches 9 bases. The material was PBMCs, obtained roughly 20 days after the first yellow fever vaccination. CDR3 region: CASSGHLAGTYNEQFF. In DNA, the CDR3 is TGTGCCAGCAGTGGACACCTAGCGGGAACCTACAATGAGCAGTTCTTC.